This T cell receptor beta chain was profiled in a study of cytomegalovirus exposure and HLA in healthy donors (dated by TCRdb to 2016 to 2017). For context, the study as a whole: According to a later analysis, the approximately 120 validation repertoires were produced on the same platform as the approximately 620 repertoires of the first cohort. High-throughput TCR immunosequencing, statistical association of individual TCRs with disease status, and machine learning were combined to predict cytomegalovirus infection status. Along with the approximately 700-subject first cohort, a separate validation cohort of over a hundred different subjects was used. The aim of the study was to test whether cataloging public T cell receptors could identify signatures of past pathogen exposure.

From its cysteine to its phenylalanine, the CDR3 spans 14 amino acids. Here the CDR3 DNA is all that survives: 42 bases in frame from base 1. CDR1 and CDR2 were assigned from the germline V gene as MNHNS and SASEGT. The germline V end is reduced by 4 bases and the J end by 5 bases; junction bases left unmatched: 8. Donors formed part of the validation cohort, which comprised about 130 subjects and was distinct from the first cohort of under 850 subjects. Libraries came from the immunoSEQ multiplex PCR assay. Per the original workflow: To diagnose cytomegalovirus status from the catalog of TCR beta chain sequences, a statistical classification framework was built. This immuneACCESS table, as held by TCRdb, lists in-frame sequences with V and J called but not all clones. Of the missing ones, under half trace to an unresolved V gene in checked studies; the others have no known cause. D and trimming were read from the DNA, whereas the V and J calls and clone size are those reported in that table. The sample data list some 140,000 clones, and 80% to 90% of these were observed just once. The ten largest clonotypes hold 9% of the sample.

This clone was seen once. Its antigen is still unknown. The record has no base qualities; no much larger clone is one base away. What the work shows at the level of the full study, not this receptor alone: Most TCR sequences were observed very rarely across donors, whereas some public TCRs were present in many individuals. According to the authors, the approach could potentially be generalized to other disease states and immunological phenotypes. All 120 or so repertoires were used to score co-occurrence in the validation cohort in a later analysis, because that analysis had no HLA typing for the cohort. In the study, 164 TCR beta chains were listed as associated with cytomegalovirus. The classifier was reported to diagnose cytomegalovirus status with high specificity and sensitivity in both the original cohort and the validation cohort. In vitro tests confirmed that a few of the cytomegalovirus-associated TCR beta chains recognize cytomegalovirus antigens. In a later analysis, TCRs clustered in the first cohort were found to also tend to co-occur in the 130 or so validation repertoires, with around 94% of cluster scores above 0.

The material sequenced was PBMCs. The sequence was obtained from a woman aged 18-29 years in good health and CMV-seropositive. The chain is encoded by TRBV6-1 joined to TRBJ2-7; TRBD1 agrees with 7 junctional bases. The CDR3 reads as follows: CASSGNYRGHEQYF. The DNA sequence is TGTGCCAGCAGTGGGAACTACAGGGGCCACGAGCAGTACTTC.